Sequencing of this TCR beta chain was carried out in a study of regulatory T cells in long-lasting Graves disease. Sequencing libraries for TCR beta were prepared with iRepertoire HTBI primers and Arm-PCR of CDR3 regions. TCRdb recomputed calls from the multiplex PCR reads with MiXCR, one row per CDR3 protein. Found here are 350,000 to 450,000 distinct CDR3 sequences, about 15% of them singletons; the top ten hold about a sixth. Trimming cost V 4 bases and J 3 bases, with 12 bases left between them. CDR3 length: 14 residues. This clonotype was seen at least ten times. Time point indicated: newly diagnosed GD, antithyroid drugs for less than 3 months. PBMC-extracted RNA yielded the TCR library. The same sample was also studied in work on T cells in Graves' hyperthyroidism and ophthalmopathy.

The sample was peripheral blood mononuclear cells (PBMCs), taken at new diagnosis, from a patient treated with antithyroid drugs. The V and J genes are TRBV12-3 or TRBV12-4 and TRBJ1-1, with D maybe TRBD1 (6 bases). The TCR comes from a woman under 40 with Graves disease. The CDR3 nucleotides read TGTGCCAGCAGTTGGGGGCACAGGGACACTGAAGCTTTCTTT. Translation gives CASSWGHRDTEAFF.